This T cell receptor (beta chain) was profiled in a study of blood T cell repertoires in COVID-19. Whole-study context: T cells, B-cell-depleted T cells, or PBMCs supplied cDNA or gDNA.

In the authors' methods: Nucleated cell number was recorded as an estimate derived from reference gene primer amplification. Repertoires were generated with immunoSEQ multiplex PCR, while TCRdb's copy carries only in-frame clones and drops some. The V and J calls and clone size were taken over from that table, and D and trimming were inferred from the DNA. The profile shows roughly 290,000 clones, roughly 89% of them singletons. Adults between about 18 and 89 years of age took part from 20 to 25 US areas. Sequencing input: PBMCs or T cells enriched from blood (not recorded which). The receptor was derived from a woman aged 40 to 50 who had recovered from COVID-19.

CDR3: CASSQGQASEAFF. CDR3 nucleotide sequence: TGTGCCAGCAGCCAAGGACAGGCTTCTGAAGCTTTCTTT. The rearrangement joins TRBV3-1 (or the pseudogene TRBV3-2) to TRBJ1-1; a weak D match, TRBD1 (6 bases). The CDR3 has 13 residues. Germline CDR1 is LGHDT and CDR2 is YNNKEL (reference sequence). The germline V and J ends were trimmed by 1 base and 6 bases, with 9 bases remaining between them.